This T cell receptor beta chain is from a study of regulatory T cells in long-lasting Graves disease (dated by TCRdb to the early 2020s). About the full investigation: Newly diagnosed Graves' disease patients had taken antithyroid drugs for less than 3 months. Persistent Graves' disease patients were compared with newly diagnosed Graves' disease patients by peripheral blood TCR sequencing and RNA sequencing. The study was registered as a clinical trial and conducted in China. A total of around 35 samples were covered by TCR sequencing, comprising around 13 persistent and 20 or so newly diagnosed Graves' disease patients.

In the paper's terms, the time point label means: newly diagnosed GD, antithyroid drugs for less than 3 months. For both TCR sequencing and RNA sequencing, RNA was extracted from PBMCs in TRIzol. Graves' disease was diagnosed according to American Thyroid Association guidelines. Recruitment of patients was carried out at an endocrinology department in Xi'an, China. Each patient gave 9 to 10 milliliters of peripheral blood, collected in an EDTA anticoagulant tube. Ficoll Paque Plus density gradient separation was used to isolate PBMCs, and no further T cell sorting was done. An Agilent 2100 Bioanalyzer and agarose gel were used to check RNA quality, while a NanoDrop 2000 measured RNA concentration. Overall results and qualifications from the work: As a limitation, the authors acknowledged that the small sample size may reduce accuracy. Lower TCR Shannon entropy and fewer highly expanded clones were observed in persistent Graves' disease patients than in newly diagnosed patients, which suggested clonal expansion. Sequencing and analysis were restricted to the TCR beta chain. TRBV28, TRBJ1-2 and TRBJ2-5 were preferentially used in persistent disease, while TRBV20-1 and TRBJ2-1 were favored in newly diagnosed disease. More public clonotypes were shared among persistent patients (roughly 2,700) than among newly diagnosed patients (more than 900). Because the primary lesion, thyroid tissue, could not be accessed, the study looked at peripheral blood alone.

Library preparation used multiplex PCR. The instrument given in TCRdb is Illumina HiSeq 4000. TCR beta libraries were built with iRepertoire HTBI primers and Arm-PCR amplification of CDR3 regions. PCR products were gel purified before sequencing. On the study's bioinformatics: Across samples, 55 to 80 TRBV and roughly 15 TRBJ segments were identified and used for gene usage analysis of CDR3 amino acid clonotypes. COPE and FqMerger were used to merge filtered high-quality paired reads into contigs. BLAST was used to align contigs to IMGT TRBV, TRBD and TRBJ reference genes, and CDR3 was defined according to IMGT. Clonotypes above 0.1% frequency were classified as highly expanded clones. Shannon entropy was used to measure repertoire diversity, and the Gini coefficient was used to measure V-J evenness. Public clonotypes were defined as clonotypes shared by more than one individual. TCRdb ran its own pipeline on the public reads, namely fastp trimming at Q25 and MiXCR clone calling, and kept in-frame beta chains. Merged by CDR3 protein, the rows form single entries marked with the most common genes and DNA. The V and J calls were determined by TCRdb, not by the authors. The sample includes roughly 430,000 distinct CDR3 sequences, with roughly 15% observed a single time. The top ten hold around 10% of the sample.

Worth noting for this clonotype: What this receptor recognizes is not known. Per-base quality was not reported, and no clone a single base away is much larger than it.

The V and J ends are trimmed by 3 bases and 0 bases, leaving 17 bases between them. Reading from cysteine to phenylalanine, the CDR3 counts 17 amino acids. This entry keeps only the CDR3 DNA: 51 bases, framed from base 1. The germline V gene (reference sequence) supplies CDR1 LNHDA and CDR2 SQIVND. These data were also reused for a study on T cells in Graves' hyperthyroidism and ophthalmopathy. As the second study states: Stable Graves' hyperthyroidism was defined as the absence of progression to ophthalmopathy over 18 months of follow-up. The hyperthyroidism patients were between 18 and 65 years old and newly diagnosed, with a disease duration of less than 2 months. The study excluded patients with uncontrolled infections, other autoimmune diseases, pregnancy or lactation. Clinical symptoms, serum thyroxine and TRAb, thyroid ultrasound, and orbital computed tomography formed the basis for the diagnoses. A first-round RT-PCR of the TCR CDR3 used the HTBI primer set with the Qiagen OneStep RT-PCR kit. Most expanded thyroid clonotypes (frequency above 0.001) were also detected in blood, suggesting blood repertoires may reflect thyroid immune responses. A model built on a 13 V-J signature distinguished ophthalmopathy from stable hyperthyroidism, reaching around 87% sensitivity and 81.08% specificity in cross-validation and 80%/75% in testing. In validation, the model predicted progression to ophthalmopathy with just under 71% sensitivity and over 72% specificity, a median of 6.5 months before onset. To identify distinguishing TCR V-J signatures, a discovery cohort of around 100 patients was used, comprising some 43 with Graves' ophthalmopathy and approximately 57 with stable Graves' hyperthyroidism. An independent validation cohort of some 18 hyperthyroidism patients and 17 patients who later progressed to ophthalmopathy tested prospective prediction of ophthalmopathy. The 95 to 100 discovery patients were divided at random into training and test sets in a 7:3 ratio. In six Graves' hyperthyroidism patients, the study also compared T-cell repertoires from thyroid tissue with T-cell repertoires from blood. After sampling, hyperthyroidism patients received methimazole starting at 30 mg daily, and ophthalmopathy patients received high-dose intravenous methylprednisolone. Libraries were constructed in a second round of multiplex PCR, after which size selection and purification were performed. Paired-end sequencing of the libraries was performed with 100 bp reads on an Illumina HiSeq2000. SOAPnuke was used to process the raw data, throwing out any read that contained adapters or uncalled bases, had a mean Phred below 15, or lacked an exact constant-primer or identifier match. COPE v1.2.5 was used to merge high-quality paired reads, and clonotypes were defined as unique nucleotide sequences. MiTCR v1.1 was used to align clonotypes to the IMGT TRBV, TRBD and TRBJ reference segments. The analysis included only V-J combinations with a frequency above 0.0001, which together covered 99.2% of the repertoires. A TCS score was defined as the ratio of F50 (clonal expansion) to E x V (chaos), with BLOSUM62-based TCRdist applied between CDR3 peptides within each V-J. Welch's t-statistics and random forest reduced just over 500 V-J features to some 14, which were used in a naive Bayes classifier (R e1071). Sample size was not statistically predetermined, and blinding of investigators to group allocation was not performed. The paper reports TCR Vbeta CDR3 sequencing of roughly 140 peripheral blood samples: under 45 ophthalmopathy, roughly 74 hyperthyroidism and 17 progressor patients.

The clonotype originates from a woman aged 25 to 39 with Graves disease. Donor details come from another sample of the same person, matched by shared clones. The sample consisted of peripheral blood mononuclear cells (PBMCs), taken at new diagnosis, from a patient treated with antithyroid drugs. The sequence is built from TRBV19 and TRBJ1-1; matching of 5 bases hints at TRBD1 as the D gene. The DNA sequence is TGTGCCAGTAGTATGAGGAGGGTCCAGGGCCTGAACACTGAAGCTTTCTTT. Its coded protein is CASSMRRVQGLNTEAFF.